Given below is one T cell receptor beta chain in context. Its antigen is unknown. Germline CDR1 and CDR2: SEHNR and FQNEAQ (reference sequence). Trimming shortened V by 4 bases and J by 4 bases, and 19 bases separated the two germline ends. The CDR3 totals 16 residues. The sample comes from a study of beta chain features in type 1 diabetes. The investigators reverse transcribed all of the isolated RNA, so they sequenced expressed TCRB transcripts. Clones were sequenced by immunoSEQ multiplex PCR, and TCRdb holds only the in-frame ones, with some missing. The sample has 100,000 to 150,000 clones; roughly 15% are singletons. Notes on the study in general: Naive, central memory and Treg TCRB repertoires appeared more alike in patients than in healthy donors. There was a moderate but significant shortening of TCRB CDR3s in all four CD4+ subsets of Type 1 diabetes patients. Type 1 diabetes patients had VDJ junctions that carried fewer insertions and more deletions.

What was sequenced was central memory CD4+ T cells from blood. This clonotype was sampled from a man aged 25-45 years with type 1 diabetes. This chain connects TRBV7-9 to TRBJ1-2; a weak D match, TRBD1 (5 bases). The CDR3 DNA is TGTGCCAGCAGCTACGGCACTAAGGGGTCCATCTATGGCTACACCTTC. Translation: CASSYGTKGSIYGYTF.